A single count supports the clone carrying this T cell receptor beta chain. The CDR3 covers 15 residues. Trimming removed 4 bases from V and 2 bases from J; junction bases left unmatched: 3. CDR1 and CDR2 from the germline V gene are SGHVT and SQSDAQ. These data come from a study of tumor-infiltrating lymphocytes in oesophageal squamous cell carcinoma. TCRdb redid the calling of the PCR reads with MiXCR, one entry per CDR3 protein. The repertoire holds about 16,000 distinct CDR3 sequences, with 35% to 50% as singletons. The sequenced material came from esophageal tumor tissue. This chain uses TRBV7-4 with TRBJ2-3, with 10 bases lining up with TRBD2. The sequence derives from a male donor with esophageal squamous cell carcinoma. The CDR3 loop is CASSCLAGVTDTQYF. The DNA for the CDR3 is TGTGCCAGCAGCTGCCTAGCGGGAGTCACAGATACGCAGTATTTT.